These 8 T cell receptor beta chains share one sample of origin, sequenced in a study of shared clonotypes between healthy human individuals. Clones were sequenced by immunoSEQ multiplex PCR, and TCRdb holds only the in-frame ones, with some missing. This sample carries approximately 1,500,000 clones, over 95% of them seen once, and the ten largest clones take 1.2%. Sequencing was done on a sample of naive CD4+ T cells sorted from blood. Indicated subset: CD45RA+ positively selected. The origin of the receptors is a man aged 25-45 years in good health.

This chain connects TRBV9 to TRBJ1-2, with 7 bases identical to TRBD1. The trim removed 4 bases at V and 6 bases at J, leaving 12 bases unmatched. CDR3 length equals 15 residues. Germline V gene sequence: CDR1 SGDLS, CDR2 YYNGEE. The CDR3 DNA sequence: TGTGCCAGCAGCTTAACAGGGGCCCGCCCCCATGGCTACACCTTC. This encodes CASSLTGARPHGYTF.

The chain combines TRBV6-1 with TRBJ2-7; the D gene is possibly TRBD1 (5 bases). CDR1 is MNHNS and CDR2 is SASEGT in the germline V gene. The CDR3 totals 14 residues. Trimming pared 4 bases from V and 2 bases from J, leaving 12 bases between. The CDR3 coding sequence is TGTGCCAGCAGTGCTATGACAGCGACCTACGAGCAGTACTTC. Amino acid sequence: CASSAMTATYEQYF.

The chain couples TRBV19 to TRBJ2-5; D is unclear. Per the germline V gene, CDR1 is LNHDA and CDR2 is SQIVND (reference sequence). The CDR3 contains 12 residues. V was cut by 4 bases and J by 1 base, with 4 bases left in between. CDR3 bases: TGTGCCAGTAGTAACCCCCAAGAGACCCAGTACTTC. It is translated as CASSNPQETQYF.

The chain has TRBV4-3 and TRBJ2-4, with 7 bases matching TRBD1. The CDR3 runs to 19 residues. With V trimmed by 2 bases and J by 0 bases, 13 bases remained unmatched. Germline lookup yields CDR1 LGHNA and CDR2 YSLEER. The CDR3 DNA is TGCGCCAGCAGCCAAAACCGACAGGGTGGTCAGGCAGCCAAAAACATTCAGTACTTC. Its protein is CASSQNRQGGQAAKNIQYF.

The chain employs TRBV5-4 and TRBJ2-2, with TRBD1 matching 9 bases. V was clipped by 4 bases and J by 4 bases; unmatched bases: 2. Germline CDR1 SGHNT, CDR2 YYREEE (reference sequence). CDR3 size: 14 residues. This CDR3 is CASSKQGATGELFF. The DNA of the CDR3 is TGTGCCAGCAGCAAACAGGGGGCCACCGGGGAGCTGTTTTTT. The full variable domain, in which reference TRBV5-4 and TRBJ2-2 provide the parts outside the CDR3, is ETGVTQSPTHLIKTRGQQVTLRCSSQSGHNTVSWYQQALGQGPQFIFQYYREEENGRGNFPPRFSGLQFPNYSSELNVNALELDDSALYLCASSKQGATGELFFGEGSRLTVL.

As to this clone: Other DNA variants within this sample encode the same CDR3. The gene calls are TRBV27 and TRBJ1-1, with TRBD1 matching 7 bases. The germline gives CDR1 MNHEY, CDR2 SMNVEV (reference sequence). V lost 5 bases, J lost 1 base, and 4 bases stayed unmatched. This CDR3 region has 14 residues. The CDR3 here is CASSLNRGNTEAFF. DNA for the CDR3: TGTGCCAGCAGTCTAAACAGGGGGAACACTGAAGCTTTCTTT.

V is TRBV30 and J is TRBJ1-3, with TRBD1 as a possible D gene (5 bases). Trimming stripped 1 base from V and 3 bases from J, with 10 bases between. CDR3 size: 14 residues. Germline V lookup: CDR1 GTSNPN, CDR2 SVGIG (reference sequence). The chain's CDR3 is CAWSEGRNGNTIYF. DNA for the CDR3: TGTGCCTGGAGTGAGGGGCGGAATGGAAACACCATATATTTT. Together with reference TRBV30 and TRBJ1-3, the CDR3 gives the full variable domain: SQTIHQWPATLVQPVGSPLSLECTVEGTSNPNLYWYRQAAGRGLQLLFYSVGIGQISSEVPQNLSASRPQDRQFILSSKKLLLSDSGFYLCAWSEGRNGNTIYFGEGSWLTVV.

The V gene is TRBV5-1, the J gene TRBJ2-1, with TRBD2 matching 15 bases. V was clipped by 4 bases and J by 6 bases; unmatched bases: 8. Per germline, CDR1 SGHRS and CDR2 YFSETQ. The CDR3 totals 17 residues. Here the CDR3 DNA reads TGCGCCAGCAGCGAACCCGGGACTAGCGGGAGGTTCAATGAGCAGTTCTTC. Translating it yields CASSEPGTSGRFNEQFF. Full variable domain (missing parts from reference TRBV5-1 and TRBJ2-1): KAGVTQTPRYLIKTRGQQVTLSCSPISGHRSVSWYQQTPGQGLQFLFEYFSETQRNKGNFPGRFSGRQFSNSRSEMNVSTLELGDSALYLCASSEPGTSGRFNEQFFGPGTRLTVL.